Shown below are 28 T cell receptor beta chains from a single sample sequenced in a study of shared clonotypes between healthy human individuals (TCRdb year 2020). Libraries were made using the immunoSEQ multiplex PCR assay. TCRdb carries this immuneACCESS record with in-frame sequences only. Its versions omit some clonotypes, under half of them owing to an unresolved V gene in the studies checked, with the rest unexplained. The table for this sample lists 2 million to 3 million clones; over 85% of them were counted only once. The ten most abundant clones make up around 0.37% of the sample. Sample: naive CD4+ T cells from PBMCs. The label giving this sample's cell subset or site can be read as: CD45RA+ positively selected. These receptors were obtained from a man younger than 35 in good health. Some clones in this sample may be carry-over from other donors' samples.

This chain connects TRBV7-9 to TRBJ2-5; unclear D gene. The tail of the sequence fits TRBJ2-7 better, so the J call may be wrong. CDR3 length equals 14 residues. Per the germline V gene, CDR1 is SEHNR and CDR2 is FQNEAQ (reference sequence). CDR3 in DNA: TGTGCCAGCAGCTTAGCGCTGGCGGCCTACGAGCAGTACTTC. This translates into CASSLALAAYEQYF.

The chain is built from TRBV5-1 and TRBJ2-1, with 10 bases matching TRBD2. Per the germline V gene, CDR1 is SGHRS and CDR2 is YFSETQ. CDR3 size: 15 residues. The trim removed 5 bases at V and 4 bases at J, leaving 6 bases unmatched. CDR3 nucleotides: TGCGCCAGCAGGGGAACTAGCGGGGTTTACAATGAGCAGTTCTTC. It codes for CASRGTSGVYNEQFF.

This clone was seen a handful of times. The same CDR3 also results from other DNA sequences found in this sample. J is TRBJ1-1 and V is TRBV7-3; a possible D gene is TRBD1 (6 bases). CDR3 size: 13 residues. Germline CDR1 is SGHTA and CDR2 is FQGTGA. V lost 6 bases and J 2 bases, leaving 10 bases between the germline ends. For the CDR3, the DNA is TGTGCCAGCAGTGAACAGGGAAACACTGAAGCTTTCTTT. Translated, it gives CASSEQGNTEAFF.

There are a few counts of this clone. The chain uses TRBV28 and TRBJ1-1, with D possibly matching TRBD1 (5 bases). CDR3 length equals 14 residues. V was trimmed by 6 bases and J by 8 bases, leaving 19 bases between them. CDR1 and CDR2 (germline): MDHEN, SYDVKM. In DNA, the CDR3 is TGTGCCAGCAGCCTCGGGACCTCGGTAGCCGAAGCTTTCTTT. Encoded protein: CASSLGTSVAEAFF.

The J gene is TRBJ1-1, the V gene TRBV7-9, with 7 bases aligning to TRBD1. The germline V gene has CDR1 SEHNR and CDR2 FQNEAQ (reference sequence). The CDR3 consists of 14 residues. V shed 6 bases, J shed 1 base, and the junction held 5 bases outside the gene matches. CDR3 DNA sequence: TGTGCCAGCAGTCAAACAGGGGCGAACACTGAAGCTTTCTTT. It translates to CASSQTGANTEAFF.

The chain links TRBV4-3 to TRBJ2-3; TRBD2 matches at 9 bases. J lost 4 bases, V lost 10 bases, and 18 bases had no gene match. This CDR3 is 17 amino acids long. CDR1 and CDR2 from the germline V gene are LGHNA and YSLEER. The DNA for the CDR3 is TGCGCCAACCCCCCCCTCAGGCCAGCGGGAGGACCAGATACGCAGTATTTT. Encoded protein: CANPPLRPAGGPDTQYF.

The CDR3 DNA sequence: TGTGCCAGCAGCTTATACAGGGGGCGTGAGGATACGCAGTATTTT. Protein: CASSLYRGREDTQYF. The chain carries TRBV7-8 and TRBJ2-3; 9 bases agree with TRBD1. The CDR3 is made up of 15 amino acids. V lost 2 bases and J lost 6; bases outside the gene matches: 6. Germline CDR1 is SGHVS and CDR2 is FQNEAQ. Filled out from reference TRBV7-8 and TRBJ2-3, the complete variable domain reads GAGVSQSPRYKVAKRGQDVALRCDPISGHVSLFWYQQALGQGPEFLTYFQNEAQLDKSGLPSDRFFAERPEGSVSTLKIQRTQQEDSAVYLCASSLYRGREDTQYFGPGTRLTVL.

The chain recombines TRBV2 with TRBJ1-6; 7 nucleotides align to TRBD1. V dropped 6 bases and J dropped 6; count of bases not matched to a gene: 5. This CDR3 is 14 amino acids long. From germline, CDR1 is SNHLY and CDR2 FYNNEI. The CDR3 reads CASRTRGGNSPLHF. CDR3 in DNA: TGTGCCAGCAGAACCAGGGGGGGTAATTCACCCCTCCACTTT.

The V gene is TRBV29-1, the J gene TRBJ2-5; 8 bases agree with TRBD1. This CDR3 has 13 amino acids. The ends lost 6 bases at V and 5 bases at J; junction bases unmatched: 8. Germline CDR1 SQVTM, CDR2 ANQGSEA. In DNA, the CDR3 is TGCAGCGTGGACAGGGTTCTTGGGGAGACCCAGTACTTC. Amino acid sequence: CSVDRVLGETQYF.

The J gene is TRBJ1-3, the V gene TRBV4-1; D might be TRBD1 (5 bases). The V end lost 0 bases, the J end lost 0 bases, and 12 bases lay between the germline ends. Looked up from germline, CDR1 is MGHRA and CDR2 is YSYEKL. The CDR3 is 17 residues long. The CDR3 here is CASSQDRARDSGNTIYF. Here the CDR3 DNA reads TGCGCCAGCAGCCAAGATAGGGCCAGGGACTCTGGAAACACCATATATTTT.

V usage is TRBV6-6 and J usage is TRBJ1-4; D gene unclear. CDR3 length: 12 residues. Germline CDR1 reads MNHNY; CDR2 reads SVGAGI (reference sequence). The ends were cut back, 6 bases at V and 10 bases at J, with 12 bases in the middle. CDR3 protein: CASSPPRGKLFF. DNA for the CDR3: TGTGCCAGCAGCCCCCCCCGGGGAAAACTGTTTTTT.

The chain couples TRBV7-9 to TRBJ2-1; 10 nucleotides align to TRBD2. Germline CDR1 SEHNR, CDR2 FQNEAQ (reference sequence). The CDR3 spans 16 residues. V trimming: 0 bases; J trimming: 7 bases; junction bases outside the gene matches: 6. The CDR3: CASSLALAGEGNEQFF. CDR3 bases: TGTGCCAGCAGCTTAGCGCTAGCGGGAGAGGGTAATGAGCAGTTCTTC.

The CDR3 here is CATSRGSAGGYEQYF. The CDR3, as DNA: TGTGCCACCAGTCGGGGGTCGGCAGGTGGGTACGAGCAGTACTTC. V is TRBV15 and J is TRBJ2-7; D might be TRBD2 (6 bases). Trimming removed 6 bases from V and 4 bases from J, with 19 bases in between. Germline V gene data show CDR1 as LNHNV and CDR2 as YYDKDF (reference sequence). This CDR3 is 15 amino acids long.

V gene TRBV11-3 combines with J gene TRBJ2-7, with D possibly TRBD1 on 6 matching bases. Germline V gene data show CDR1 as SGHNT and CDR2 as YENEEA. Trimming removed 1 base from V and 3 bases from J, with 7 bases in between. The CDR3 loop spans 13 amino acids. CDR3 DNA sequence: TGTGCCAGCAGCTTAGGCAGGGGCTACGAGCAGTACTTC. It is translated as CASSLGRGYEQYF. Full variable domain (rest looked up from reference TRBV11-3 and TRBJ2-7): EAGVVQSPRYKIIEKKQPVAFWCNPISGHNTLYWYLQNLGQGPELLIRYENEEAVDDSQLPKDRFSAERLKGVDSTLKIQPAELGDSAVYLCASSLGRGYEQYFGPGTRLTVT.

The chain recombines TRBV5-1 with TRBJ2-2; D is perhaps TRBD1 or TRBD2 (5 bases each). Trimming stripped 3 bases from V and 8 bases from J, with 14 bases between. The CDR3 consists of 14 residues. Germline V lookup: CDR1 SGHRS, CDR2 YFSETQ. The CDR3 coding sequence is TGCGCCAGCAGCTCCTCGGGGCAAGCAGGGGAGCTGTTTTTT. This encodes CASSSSGQAGELFF.

A word on this clone: The sample has other DNA sequences that encode this CDR3 too. The V gene is TRBV5-1, the J gene TRBJ2-3; the D is unclear. V was pared by 0 bases and J by 0 bases, with 8 bases between. In germline, CDR1 is SGHRS, CDR2 YFSETQ. The CDR3 has 15 amino acids. CDR3 nucleotides: TGCGCCAGCAGCTTGGGGCCGGGTAGCACAGATACGCAGTATTTT. It codes for CASSLGPGSTDTQYF.

The V gene is TRBV7-9, the J gene TRBJ2-7; weak D call: TRBD2 (5 bases). Germline V gene lookup returns CDR1 SEHNR and CDR2 FQNEAQ (reference sequence). V shed 5 bases and J shed 2 bases, with 16 bases lying between them. The CDR3 is 15 amino acids. This CDR3 reads CASSEGKPTAYEQYF. CDR3 in DNA: TGTGCCAGCAGCGAGGGAAAGCCTACGGCCTACGAGCAGTACTTC.

The chain recombines TRBV19 with TRBJ1-1; D is ambiguous. Looked up from germline, CDR1 is LNHDA and CDR2 is SQIVND (reference sequence). The ends were cut back, 6 bases at V and 4 bases at J, with 9 bases in the middle. The CDR3 loop spans 12 amino acids. The CDR3 DNA follows: TGTGCCAGTAGACGGGAGTCCACTGAAGCTTTCTTT. It codes for CASRRESTEAFF. The full variable domain, its missing parts supplied by reference TRBV19 and TRBJ1-1, is DGGITQSPKYLFRKEGQNVTLSCEQNLNHDAMYWYRQDPGQGLRLIYYSQIVNDFQKGDIAEGYSVSREKKESFPLTVTSAQKNPTAFYLCASRRESTEAFFGQGTRLTVV.

This chain uses TRBV6-1 with TRBJ2-1; 9 bases line up with TRBD1. CDR1 and CDR2 (germline): MNHNS, SASEGT. This CDR3 spans 15 amino acids. V shed 4 bases and J 7 bases; nucleotides not matched to a gene: 8. As DNA, the CDR3 is TGTGCCAGCAGTGTAGGGACAGGGACGGCGAATGAGCAGTTCTTC. The encoded protein is CASSVGTGTANEQFF.

The rearrangement uses TRBV15 and TRBJ2-7; 7 bases fit TRBD2. The CDR3 spans 16 residues. The trim removed 0 bases at V and 4 bases at J, leaving 9 bases unmatched. Germline V gene data show CDR1 as LNHNV and CDR2 as YYDKDF (reference sequence). CDR3 residues: CATSRDQALAGYEQYF. The CDR3 bases are TGTGCCACCAGCAGAGATCAAGCGTTAGCGGGTTACGAGCAGTACTTC.

The V call is TRBV21-1, the J call TRBJ2-1. TRBV21-1 is an annotated pseudogene. This CDR3 contains 16 residues. Here the CDR3 DNA reads TGTGCCAGCAGCAAGGGGGGCCGGAGCTCCTACAATGAGCAGTTCTTC. Its translation: CASSKGGRSSYNEQFF.

The V gene is TRBV11-2, the J gene TRBJ1-5; 9 positions match TRBD1. Germline V lookup: CDR1 SGHAT, CDR2 FQNNGV. CDR3 length: 14 amino acids. Germline trimming cut 5 bases from V and 7 bases from J; bases unmatched to any gene: 6. CDR3 sequence: CASSPDRGGQPQHF. DNA of the CDR3: TGTGCCAGCAGCCCGGACAGGGGCGGGCAGCCCCAGCATTTT. Drawing the rest from reference TRBV11-2 and TRBJ1-5, the complete variable domain is EAGVAQSPRYKIIEKRQSVAFWCNPISGHATLYWYQQILGQGPKLLIQFQNNGVVDDSQLPKDRFSAERLKGVDSTLKIQPAKLEDSAVYLCASSPDRGGQPQHFGDGTRLSIL.

Comment on this clone: Other DNA sequences from this sample encode an identical CDR3 as well. The gene calls are TRBV10-3 and TRBJ1-1, with TRBD1 matching over 7 bases. The J segment lost 1 base and the V segment lost 4 bases, leaving 3 bases of the junction unmatched. CDR1 is ENHRY and CDR2 is SYGVKD in the germline V gene. CDR3 size: 14 residues. This CDR3 is CAISAGTANTEAFF. Written as DNA, the CDR3 is TGTGCCATCAGTGCCGGGACAGCGAACACTGAAGCTTTCTTT.

The chain combines TRBV28 with TRBJ2-5; tentatively, D is TRBD1 (6 bases). The DNA end lines up better with TRBJ2-7; the J call may be wrong. In germline, CDR1 is MDHEN, CDR2 SYDVKM. The CDR3 consists of 12 residues. CDR3 in DNA: TGTGCCAGCAATAGTAGGACAGCCGAGCAGTACTTC. Translated: CASNSRTAEQYF.

On this clone itself: The sample holds other DNA sequences that translate to the same CDR3. This chain connects TRBV5-1 to TRBJ2-2; no definite D call. Trimming took 0 bases from V and 7 from J, leaving 7 bases between them. Germline lookup yields CDR1 SGHRS and CDR2 YFSETQ. The CDR3 sequence is 13 residues long. CDR3 nucleotides: TGCGCCAGCAGCTTGGTTGTGAGCGGGGAGCTGTTTTTT. Residues: CASSLVVSGELFF.

This chain links TRBV7-3 with TRBJ2-5, with TRBD1 as a possible D gene (6 bases). Germline CDR1 is SGHTA and CDR2 is FQGTGA. Trimming pared 2 bases from V and 2 bases from J, leaving 18 bases between. CDR3 length: 17 residues. The CDR3 loop is CASSLGAQGSGQETQYF. CDR3 DNA: TGTGCCAGCAGCTTAGGGGCACAGGGCTCGGGGCAAGAGACCCAGTACTTC.

This clone has just one count. The rearrangement links TRBV6-1 to TRBJ1-3, with TRBD1 matching 8 bases. The J segment lost 2 bases and the V segment lost 3 bases, leaving 0 bases of the junction unmatched. The CDR3 has 14 residues. In germline, CDR1 is MNHNS, CDR2 SASEGT. DNA for the CDR3: TGTGCCAGCAGTGACAGGGGGCCTGGAAACACCATATATTTT. Translating it yields CASSDRGPGNTIYF.

The rearrangement links TRBV4-2 to TRBJ2-2; 8 nucleotides line up with TRBD2. This CDR3 region has 17 residues. V trimming: 0 bases; J trimming: 4 bases; junction bases outside the gene matches: 7. CDR1 and CDR2 from the germline V gene are LGHNA and YNFKEQ. The CDR3, as DNA: TGTGCCAGCAGCCAAGATCCCGGGAGGGCATTCACCGGGGAGCTGTTTTTT. It yields the protein CASSQDPGRAFTGELFF.